The clone carrying this TCR beta chain showed up just a few times. Its antigen is unknown. The record originates from a study of beta chain features in type 1 diabetes. Study-wide results and limits: Researchers report that Type 1 diabetes patients had moderately but significantly shorter TCRB CDR3s across all four CD4+ subsets. Any HLA-type effect on TCRB rearrangement remained unresolved here.

Based on CD45RO/CCR7/CD25/CD127/CD95/CD27, CD4+ regulatory, stem cell-like memory, naive and central memory cells were sorted. The CDR3 length is 16 residues. CDR1 and CDR2 (germline): LGHNA, YSLEER. The ends lost 2 bases at V and 8 bases at J; junction bases unmatched: 11. All of the isolated RNA was reverse transcribed, so expressed TCRB transcripts were sequenced. Generated by immunoSEQ multiplex PCR, the TCRdb table keeps only in-frame clones and is missing some. The top ten clones hold around 0.05% of a sample with more than 350,000 clones, over 9.5% of them seen once. J is TRBJ2-1 and V is TRBV4-3; TRBD2 matches 8 bases. This clonotype originated in a woman under 30 in good health. Input material: naive CD4+ T cells from blood. CDR3 region: CASSQSANSGRDEQFF. The CDR3 nucleotides are TGCGCCAGCAGCCAAAGTGCGAACAGCGGGAGAGATGAGCAGTTCTTC.